This is a list of T cell receptor beta chains from one sample in a study of OX40 agonist ivuxolimab in advanced cancers. Produced via immunoSEQ multiplex PCR; TCRdb's table is partial and in-frame only. The sample lists approximately 28,000 clones, 87% seen once, with roughly 25% in the top ten. The sequencing here drew on CD4+ or CD8+ T cells sorted from blood, taken in a trial of the OX40 agonist ivuxolimab. These receptors all stem from an adult with an advanced solid tumor such as melanoma, head and neck, liver or kidney cancer. Each CDR3 is given with its conserved first and last residue. Size is stated for part of the rows, as once, few or many counts, or as a class when the clone is expanded.

>TRBV7-9|NA
CASSSGVSGGQPQHF
>TRBV10-1|NA
CASSGTGQGRADTQYF
>TRBV18|NA
CASSLGQGSTGNTIYF
>TRBV7-9|NA
CASRPYRSGKSSSYNEQFF
>TRBV27|NA
CASSFTQGAPGRHNEQFF
>TRBV6-1|NA
CASRGVGTGELFF
>TRBV11-2|NA
CASSLSLAGVGEQYF
>TRBV7-9|once
CASSSRRTSGANNEQFF
>TRBV27|NA
CASTLTSGRRSSNEQFF
>TRBV6-5|NA
CASRSRLAGDHEQYF
>TRBV7-2|NA
CASSPSGDSPLHF
>TRBV2|NA
CASSESWGNQPQHF
>TRBV6-1|NA
CASSLTPADTQYF
>TRBV2|NA
CASTRLAGVNEQFF
>TRBV29-1|NA
CSVVTSSYEQYF
>TRBV6-5|few
CATELQVSSGNTIYF
>TRBV11-3|NA
CASSGQDNYGYTF
>TRBV2|NA
CASGTSGTNEQFF
>TRBV28|NA
CASSGLAGGPWDNEQFF